This TCR beta chain emerged from a study of T cell repertoires in cytomegalovirus infection. This CDR3 is built from 15 residues. Deletions cut 0 bases from V and 3 bases from J, with 9 bases between. Germline V CDR1 and CDR2: SGHTS, YDEGEE. TCRdb analysed the reads with MiXCR anew, one entry per CDR3 protein. The table has around 530,000 distinct CDR3 sequences, approximately 26% seen once. This clonotype was detected once. J is TRBJ1-4 and V is TRBV5-8, with no clear D. This TCR came from a human donor in good health (CMV status not recorded). Some clones in this sample may be carry-over from other donors' samples. Sequenced sample: PBMCs. In DNA form, the CDR3 reads TGTGCCAGCAGCTTGGGCGACATCCCTAATGAAAAACTGTTTTTT. Translated, it gives CASSLGDIPNEKLFF.